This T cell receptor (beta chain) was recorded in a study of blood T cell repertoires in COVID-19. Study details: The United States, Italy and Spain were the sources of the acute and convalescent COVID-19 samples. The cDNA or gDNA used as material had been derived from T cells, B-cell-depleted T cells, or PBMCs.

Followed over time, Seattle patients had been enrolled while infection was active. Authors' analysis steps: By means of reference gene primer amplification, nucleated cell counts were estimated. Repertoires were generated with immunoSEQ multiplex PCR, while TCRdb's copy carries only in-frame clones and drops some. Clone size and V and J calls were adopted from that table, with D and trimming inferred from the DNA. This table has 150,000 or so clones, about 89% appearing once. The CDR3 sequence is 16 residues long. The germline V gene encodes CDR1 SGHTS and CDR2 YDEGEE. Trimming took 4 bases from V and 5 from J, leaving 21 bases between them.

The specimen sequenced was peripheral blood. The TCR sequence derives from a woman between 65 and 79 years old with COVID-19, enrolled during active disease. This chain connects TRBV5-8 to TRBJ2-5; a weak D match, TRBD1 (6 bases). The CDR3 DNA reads TGTGCCAGCAGCCAGACCCGACAGGTTAGGAGCGAGACCCAGTACTTC. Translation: CASSQTRQVRSETQYF.